What follows describes a single T cell receptor beta chain. This sample was taken from a study of technical replicates of blood from a few donors. The CDR3 contains 14 residues. The V and J ends lost 10 bases and 0 bases, in that order; junction bases with no gene match: 7. The germline gives CDR1 MNHEY, CDR2 SVGAGI. The data were produced by immunoSEQ multiplex PCR, yet TCRdb's version contains in-frame clones alone and is incomplete. The sample consists of roughly 68,000 clones, around 87% of them appearing once. This TCR derives from a human donor in good health. Some clones in this sample may be carry-over from other donors' samples. The sequenced sample consisted of PBMCs. The rearrangement uses TRBV6-5 and TRBJ1-2; 8 nucleotides agree with TRBD1. The CDR3 nucleotides are TGTGCCATCAGAGGACAGGGAGCTAACTATGGCTACACCTTC. Its translation: CAIRGQGANYGYTF.